This T cell receptor beta chain was documented in a study of Tregs in tolerant kidney transplant recipients. Broader study findings: Activated donor B cell expansion appeared to reveal the most relevant donor-specific TCRbeta repertoire. The small number of patients limits these findings pending further validation.

Only in-frame clones appear in the TCRdb table, and some are missing; sequencing was by immunoSEQ multiplex PCR. The sample contains 20,000 to 25,000 clones, 81% of which appear only once. The CDR3 has 15 amino acids. Germline assignment: CDR1 SGHAT and CDR2 FQNNGV. With 5 bases removed from V and 4 bases from J, the gap between germline ends came to 14 bases. The nonmyeloablative bone marrow transplants came from related graft donors, with transient mixed chimerism. As to this clone: Its antigen is unknown.

The V gene is TRBV11-2, the J gene TRBJ1-4; D might be TRBD1 (5 bases). This TCR was sampled from a human patient who received a combined kidney and bone marrow transplant. Some T cells may trace back to the graft donor. The material was CD8+ T cells from blood (PBMCs), obtained 6 months after the transplant. The CDR3 is CASSPPDGGNEKLFF. In nucleotides, the CDR3 is TGTGCCAGCAGCCCGCCGGACGGGGGTAATGAAAAACTGTTTTTT.